This T cell receptor beta chain derives from a study of CD8 T cells in Susac syndrome. An amount of RNA that ranged from 0.5 to 1 ug was reverse transcribed with random hexamers. TCRdb re-analysed the immunoSEQ multiplex PCR reads in MiXCR, keeping a single row per CDR3 protein. The sample includes fewer than 65,000 distinct CDR3 sequences, approximately 94% of them seen just once. This clonotype was seen a handful of times. The CDR3 runs 16 residues. Losses at the gene ends were 5 bases for V and 2 bases for J; bases not matched to a gene: 10. Germline-derived CDR1 and CDR2 are LGHNA and YNFKEQ. The sequence derives from a human donor in good health. V usage is TRBV4-2 and J usage is TRBJ2-3, with 7 positions matching TRBD2. The sequenced sample consisted of CD8+ T cells from PBMCs. The CDR3 nucleotides read TGTGCCAGCAGCAAAACTCTAGCGGAACCCACAGATACGCAGTATTTT. Its translation is CASSKTLAEPTDTQYF.